This entry lists 17 T cell receptor beta chains sequenced from one sample in a study of T cells in Graves' hyperthyroidism and ophthalmopathy (dated by TCRdb to between 2018 and 2020). Library construction relied on multiplex PCR. This sample was sequenced with an Illumina HiSeq 2000. The TCR beta CDR3 regions were amplified from the RNA transcripts. A first-round RT-PCR of the TCR CDR3 used the HTBI primer set with the Qiagen OneStep RT-PCR kit. The public reads were quality trimmed at Q25 with fastp and then assembled into clones with MiXCR by TCRdb, keeping productive beta chains. Each record represents a unique CDR3 protein, reported with the most common genes and DNA among its rows. The sample has about 340,000 distinct CDR3 sequences on record, roughly a fifth of them singletons. Of the sample, over 40% falls within the top ten clones. Material: blood. These receptors were collected from a woman between 45 and 65 years old with Graves' hyperthyroidism.

This clonotype was observed a few times. V gene TRBV25-1 combines with J gene TRBJ1-1; D gene unclear. Between the trimmed V and J ends, which lost 4 bases and 5 bases, there was a span of 11 bases. The CDR3 length is 13 residues. The germline gives CDR1 MGHDK, CDR2 SYGVNS. CDR3 in amino acids: CASSVLGGTEAFF. The DNA for the CDR3 is TGTGCCAGCAGTGTTTTGGGAGGGACTGAAGCTTTCTTT.

The J gene is TRBJ2-2, the V gene TRBV27, with D perhaps TRBD2 (5 bases). Germline-derived CDR1 and CDR2 are MNHEY and SMNVEV (reference sequence). V lost 5 bases and J lost 3, with 10 bases in between. There are 14 residues in the CDR3. The CDR3: CASSKERYTGELFF. The CDR3 DNA reads TGTGCCAGCAGTAAGGAGCGGTACACCGGGGAGCTGTTTTTT.

In its sample, this clonotype was seen many times. The chain has TRBV2 and TRBJ2-3; D might be TRBD2 (6 bases). The germline gives CDR1 SNHLY, CDR2 FYNNEI. Deletions cut 6 bases from V and 5 bases from J, with 21 bases between. This CDR3 has 16 residues. CDR3 sequence: CASSTAGSEAGDTQYF. In nucleotides, the CDR3 is TGTGCCAGCAGCACAGCCGGGAGCGAGGCGGGAGATACGCAGTATTTT.

This clonotype was counted at least ten times. The chain carries TRBV3-1 and TRBJ2-7; 13 nucleotides agree with TRBD2. The germline gives CDR1 LGHDT, CDR2 YNNKEL (reference sequence). This CDR3 is built from 18 residues. The V gene end was trimmed by 4 bases and the J gene end by 4 bases; junction bases not matched to a gene: 13. CDR3: CASSLQRLAGGDTYEQYF. The CDR3 nucleotides are TGTGCCAGCAGCCTGCAGCGACTAGCGGGGGGAGATACTTACGAGCAGTACTTC.

This clonotype was found many times. V is TRBV2 and J is TRBJ1-1; the D is unclear. The CDR3 is 14 amino acids. Germline V gene lookup returns CDR1 SNHLY and CDR2 FYNNEI. Between the trimmed V and J ends, which lost 0 bases and 4 bases, there was a span of 9 bases. As DNA, the CDR3 is TGTGCCAGCAGTGAAGCCTACCGCGCCACTGAAGCTTTCTTT. Its translation is CASSEAYRATEAFF. Using reference TRBV2 and TRBJ1-1 for the parts outside the CDR3, the full variable domain is EPEVTQTPSHQVTQMGQEVILRCVPISNHLYFYWYRQILGQKVEFLVSFYNNEISEKSEIFDDQFSVERPDGSNFTLKIRSTKLEDSAMYFCASSEAYRATEAFFGQGTRLTVV.

This clonotype was observed many times. The V call is TRBV3-1, the J call TRBJ1-2, with TRBD1 matching over 9 bases. V shed 1 base and J 4 bases; nucleotides not matched to a gene: 1. This CDR3 spans 14 amino acids. Germline V gives CDR1 LGHDT, CDR2 YNNKEL (reference sequence). The CDR3 here is CASSQGDRVYGYTF. The CDR3 DNA reads TGTGCCAGCAGCCAAGGGGACAGGGTCTATGGCTACACCTTC. Complete variable domain (other parts from reference TRBV3-1 and TRBJ1-2): DTAVSQTPKYLVTQMGNDKSIKCEQNLGHDTMYWYKQDSKKFLKIMFSYNNKELIINETVPNRFSPKSPDKAHLNLHINSLELGDSAVYFCASSQGDRVYGYTFGSGTRLTVV.

The rearrangement joins TRBV28 to TRBJ1-4; 9 bases are shared with TRBD1. V dropped 9 bases and J dropped 6; count of bases not matched to a gene: 8. The CDR3 has 14 amino acids. Germline-derived CDR1 and CDR2 are MDHEN and SYDVKM. For the CDR3, the DNA is TGTGCCAGTCGAGCTTGGGACAGGGATGAAAAACTGTTTTTT. Its protein product is CASRAWDRDEKLFF.

Many counts were recorded for this clonotype. The rearrangement joins TRBV29-1 to TRBJ2-5; D not resolved. The germline gives CDR1 SQVTM, CDR2 ANQGSEA. V was pared by 6 bases and J by 1 base, with 18 bases between. The CDR3 runs to 15 residues. The CDR3 here is CSVARGSLSQETQYF. In nucleotides, the CDR3 is TGCAGCGTGGCCCGTGGCAGCTTGAGCCAAGAGACCCAGTACTTC.

Many counts were recorded for this clonotype. The J gene is TRBJ2-7, the V gene TRBV10-3; 10 nucleotides align to TRBD1. The CDR3 sequence is 13 residues long. Trimming removed 7 bases from V and 4 bases from J; junction bases left unmatched: 4. Germline-derived CDR1 and CDR2 are ENHRY and SYGVKD. The CDR3 nucleotides read TGTGCCATCACCGAGGGACAGGGGTACGAGCAGTACTTC. As protein: CAITEGQGYEQYF.

This clonotype was observed at least ten times. V and J are TRBV7-3 and TRBJ2-7, with 7 bases identical to TRBD1. The CDR3 spans 14 residues. J was trimmed by 1 base and V by 5 bases; bases with no gene match: 5. CDR1 and CDR2 (germline): SGHTA, FQGTGA. CDR3 nucleotides: TGTGCCAGCAGCCCAGGGGGAAAATCCTACGAGCAGTACTTC. Translated, it gives CASSPGGKSYEQYF. Based on the CDR3 plus reference TRBV7-3 and TRBJ2-7, the full variable domain is GAGVSQTPSNKVTEKGKYVELRCDPISGHTALYWYRQSLGQGPEFLIYFQGTGAADDSGLPNDRFFAVRPEGSVSTLKIQRTERGDSAVYLCASSPGGKSYEQYFGPGTRLTVT.

V and J are TRBV20-1 and TRBJ1-2; 11 nucleotides match TRBD1. The germline V gene has CDR1 DFQATT and CDR2 SNEGSKA (reference sequence). This CDR3 region has 14 residues. The CDR3 spells CTPEGQGEGNGYTF. As DNA, the CDR3 is TGCACCCCAGAGGGACAGGGGGAGGGGAATGGCTACACCTTC.

This clonotype was observed many times. The chain couples TRBV27 to TRBJ2-1; 10 positions agree with TRBD2. The V gene end was trimmed by 4 bases and the J gene end by 5 bases; junction bases not matched to a gene: 2. Looked up from germline, CDR1 is MNHEY and CDR2 is SMNVEV (reference sequence). The CDR3 loop spans 14 amino acids. The CDR3 loop reads CASSSTSGNNEQFF. The DNA for the CDR3 is TGTGCCAGCAGTTCCACTAGCGGGAACAATGAGCAGTTCTTC.

This chain joins TRBV28 and TRBJ1-6, with TRBD1 matching 7 bases. CDR1 and CDR2 (germline): MDHEN, SYDVKM. This CDR3 has 15 amino acids. The J segment lost 7 bases and the V segment lost 5 bases, leaving 8 bases of the junction unmatched. CDR3 DNA: TGTGCCAGCAGTCCTCAGGGGGTAGGAAATTCACCCCTCCACTTT. Translating gives CASSPQGVGNSPLHF.

This clonotype was found many times. V usage is TRBV5-1 and J usage is TRBJ2-4; TRBD2 is a possible D gene (6 bases). The V end was cut by 3 bases, the J end by 11 bases, with 24 bases between. The CDR3 contains 16 residues. Germline V gives CDR1 SGHRS, CDR2 YFSETQ. CDR3 coding DNA: TGCGCCAGCAGCTCAGTAGTCCGAGCGGGCGGCGGGGTTCAGTACTTC. Encoded protein: CASSSVVRAGGGVQYF.

This clonotype was seen at least ten times. This rearrangement joins TRBV20-1 to TRBJ2-5; TRBD1 is a possible D gene (5 bases). This CDR3 is 12 amino acids long. Germline V gene sequence: CDR1 DFQATT, CDR2 SNEGSKA (reference sequence). The ends were cut back, 3 bases at V and 1 base at J, with 6 bases in the middle. The CDR3 DNA reads TGCAGTGCTAGTGGGGCCCAAGAGACCCAGTACTTC. Protein sequence: CSASGAQETQYF.

The CDR3 DNA is TGTGCCAGCAGAATAGCGGGGGCCCCCAATCAGCCCCAGCATTTT. Translating it yields CASRIAGAPNQPQHF. The gene calls are TRBV12-3 or TRBV12-4 and TRBJ1-5, with D perhaps TRBD1 (6 bases). Deletions cut 6 bases from V and 3 bases from J, with 15 bases between. The CDR3 has 15 amino acids.

This clonotype was detected only a few times. J is TRBJ2-5 and V is TRBV19, with D tentatively TRBD1 or TRBD2 (5 bases each). V lost 1 base to trimming and J lost 5 bases, with 23 bases between them. There are 18 residues in the CDR3. The germline gives CDR1 LNHDA, CDR2 SQIVND (reference sequence). This CDR3 reads CASSIGMGIGDRGETQYF. The DNA for the CDR3 is TGTGCCAGTAGTATAGGTATGGGGATCGGAGACAGAGGGGAGACCCAGTACTTC. Full variable domain (rest looked up from reference TRBV19 and TRBJ2-5): DGGITQSPKYLFRKEGQNVTLSCEQNLNHDAMYWYRQDPGQGLRLIYYSQIVNDFQKGDIAEGYSVSREKKESFPLTVTSAQKNPTAFYLCASSIGMGIGDRGETQYFGPGTRLLVL.